The source of this T cell receptor (beta chain) is a study of blood T cell repertoires in COVID-19. Generated by immunoSEQ multiplex PCR, the TCRdb table keeps only in-frame clones and is missing some. The sample includes 150,000 to 200,000 clones, about 88% of them seen just once. The table lists this clone with a count of one. Sequencing used peripheral blood. The TCR sequence derives from a man aged 60-69 years with active or convalescent COVID-19.

In nucleotides, the CDR3 is TGTGCCAGCAGTGAGAACAGGGGCATAAACATTCAGTACTTC. Protein sequence: CASSENRGINIQYF. The chain couples TRBV6-1 to TRBJ2-4; 7 nucleotides match TRBD1. V shed 3 bases and J 6 bases; nucleotides not matched to a gene: 5. The CDR3 runs 14 residues. Germline CDR1 MNHNS, CDR2 SASEGT.